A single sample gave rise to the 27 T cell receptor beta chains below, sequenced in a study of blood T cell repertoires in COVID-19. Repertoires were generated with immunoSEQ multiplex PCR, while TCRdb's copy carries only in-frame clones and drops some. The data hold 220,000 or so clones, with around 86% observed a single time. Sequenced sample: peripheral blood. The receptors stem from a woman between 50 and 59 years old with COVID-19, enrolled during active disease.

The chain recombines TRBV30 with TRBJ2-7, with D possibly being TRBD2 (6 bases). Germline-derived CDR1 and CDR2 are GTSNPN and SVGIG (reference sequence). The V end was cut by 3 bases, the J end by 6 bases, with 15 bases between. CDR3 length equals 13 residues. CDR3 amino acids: CAWSPLGGVEQYF. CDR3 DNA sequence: TGTGCCTGGAGCCCCCTCGGCGGGGTCGAGCAGTACTTC.

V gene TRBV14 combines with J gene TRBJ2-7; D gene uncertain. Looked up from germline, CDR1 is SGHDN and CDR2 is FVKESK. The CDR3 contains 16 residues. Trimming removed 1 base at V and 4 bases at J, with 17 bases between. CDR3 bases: TGTGCCAGCAGCCAAGGGTTAGTGTCCCACGGTTACGAGCAGTACTTC. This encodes CASSQGLVSHGYEQYF.

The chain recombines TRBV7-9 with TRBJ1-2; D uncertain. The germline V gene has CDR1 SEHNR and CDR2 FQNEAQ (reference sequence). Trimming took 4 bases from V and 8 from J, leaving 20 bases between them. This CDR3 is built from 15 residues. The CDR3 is CASSSSGPRDTGYTF. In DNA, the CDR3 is TGTGCCAGCAGCTCCTCGGGCCCACGGGATACAGGCTACACCTTC.

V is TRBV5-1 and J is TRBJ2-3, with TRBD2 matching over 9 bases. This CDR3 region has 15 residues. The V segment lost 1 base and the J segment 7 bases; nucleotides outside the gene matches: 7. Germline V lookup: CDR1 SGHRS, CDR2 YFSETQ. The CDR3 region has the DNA TGCGCCAGCAGCTTGTGGCGGGGGGGCCTATATACGCAGTATTTT. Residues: CASSLWRGGLYTQYF.

The CDR3 coding sequence is TGTGCCTGGGAGGGCAGTTTGGGCACTGAAGCTTTCTTT. It codes for CAWEGSLGTEAFF. The chain links TRBV30 to TRBJ1-1; D gene ambiguous. Trimming took off 5 bases at V and 4 bases at J, with 14 bases between the two ends. Per germline, CDR1 GTSNPN and CDR2 SVGIG (reference sequence). There are 13 residues in the CDR3.

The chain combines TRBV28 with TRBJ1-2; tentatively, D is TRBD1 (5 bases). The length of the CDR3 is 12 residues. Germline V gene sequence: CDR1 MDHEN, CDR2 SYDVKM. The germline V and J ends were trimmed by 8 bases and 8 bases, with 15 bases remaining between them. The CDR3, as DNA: TGTGCCAGCCAAGGGGAATTTGTGGGCTACACCTTC. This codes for CASQGEFVGYTF.

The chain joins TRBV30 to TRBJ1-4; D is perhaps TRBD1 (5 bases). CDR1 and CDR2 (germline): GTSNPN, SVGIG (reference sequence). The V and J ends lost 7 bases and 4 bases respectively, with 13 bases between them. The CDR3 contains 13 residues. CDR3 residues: CAYSTAYNEKLFF. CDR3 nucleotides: TGTGCCTACTCGACAGCCTATAATGAAAAACTGTTTTTT.

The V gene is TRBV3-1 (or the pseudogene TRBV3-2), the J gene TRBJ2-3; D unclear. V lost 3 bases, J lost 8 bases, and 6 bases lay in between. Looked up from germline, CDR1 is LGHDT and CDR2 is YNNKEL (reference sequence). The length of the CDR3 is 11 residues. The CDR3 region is CASSHLGTQYF. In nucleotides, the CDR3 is TGTGCCAGCAGCCATCTAGGTACGCAGTATTTT.

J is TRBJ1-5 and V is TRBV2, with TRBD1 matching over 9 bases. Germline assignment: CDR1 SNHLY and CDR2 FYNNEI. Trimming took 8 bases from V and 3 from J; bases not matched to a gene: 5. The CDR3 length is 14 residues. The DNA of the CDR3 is TGTGCCAGCCGACAGGGGGTCCCCAATCAGCCCCAGCATTTT. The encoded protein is CASRQGVPNQPQHF. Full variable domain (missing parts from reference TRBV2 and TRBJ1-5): EPEVTQTPSHQVTQMGQEVILRCVPISNHLYFYWYRQILGQKVEFLVSFYNNEISEKSEIFDDQFSVERPDGSNFTLKIRSTKLEDSAMYFCASRQGVPNQPQHFGDGTRLSIL.

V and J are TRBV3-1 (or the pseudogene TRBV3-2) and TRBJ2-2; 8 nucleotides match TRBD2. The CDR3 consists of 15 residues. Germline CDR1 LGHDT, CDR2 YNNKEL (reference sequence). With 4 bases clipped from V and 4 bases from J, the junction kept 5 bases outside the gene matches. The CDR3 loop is CASSPPGGPTGELFF. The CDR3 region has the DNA TGTGCCAGCAGCCCGCCGGGGGGGCCCACCGGGGAGCTGTTTTTT.

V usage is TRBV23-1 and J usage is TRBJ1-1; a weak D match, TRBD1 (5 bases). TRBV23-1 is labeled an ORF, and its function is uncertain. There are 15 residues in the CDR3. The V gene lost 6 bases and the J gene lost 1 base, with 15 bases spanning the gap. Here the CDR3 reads CASSPREGTNTEAFF. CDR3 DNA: TGCGCCAGCAGCCCCCGGGAGGGGACGAACACTGAAGCTTTCTTT.

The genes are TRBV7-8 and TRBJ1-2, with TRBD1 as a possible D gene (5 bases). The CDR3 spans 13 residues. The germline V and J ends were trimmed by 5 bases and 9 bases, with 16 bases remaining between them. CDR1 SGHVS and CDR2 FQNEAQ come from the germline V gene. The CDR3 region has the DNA TGTGCCAGCAGCCTCCAGGGCCATGAGAGCTACACCTTC. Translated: CASSLQGHESYTF.

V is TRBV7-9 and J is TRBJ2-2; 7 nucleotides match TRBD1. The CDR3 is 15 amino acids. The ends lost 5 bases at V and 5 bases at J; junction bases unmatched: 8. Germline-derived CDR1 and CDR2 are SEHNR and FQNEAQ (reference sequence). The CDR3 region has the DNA TGTGCCAGCAGCCCTCGGGACAGCTCAACCGGGGAGCTGTTTTTT. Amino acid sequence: CASSPRDSSTGELFF.

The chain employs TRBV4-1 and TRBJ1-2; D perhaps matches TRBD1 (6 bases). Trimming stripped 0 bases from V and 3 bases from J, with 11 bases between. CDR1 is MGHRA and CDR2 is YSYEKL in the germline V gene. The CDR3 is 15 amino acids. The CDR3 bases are TGCGCCAGCAGCCAAGATGGGGGCAGCGACTATGGCTACACCTTC. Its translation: CASSQDGGSDYGYTF.

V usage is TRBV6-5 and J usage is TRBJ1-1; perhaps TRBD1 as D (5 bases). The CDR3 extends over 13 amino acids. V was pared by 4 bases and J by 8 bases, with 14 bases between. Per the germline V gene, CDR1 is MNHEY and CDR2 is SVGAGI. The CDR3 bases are TGTGCCAGCAGTTTTGGGCGGGGGATGGAAGCTTTCTTT. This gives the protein CASSFGRGMEAFF.

In nucleotides, the CDR3 is TGTGCCAGCAGCCGAGACATCAGCTATGGCTACACCTTC. This gives the protein CASSRDISYGYTF. V usage is TRBV6-6 and J usage is TRBJ1-2; D not resolved. V was shortened by 6 bases and J by 4 bases, with 12 bases between the two germline ends. Germline CDR1 and CDR2: MNHNY and SVGAGI (reference sequence). The CDR3 runs to 13 residues.

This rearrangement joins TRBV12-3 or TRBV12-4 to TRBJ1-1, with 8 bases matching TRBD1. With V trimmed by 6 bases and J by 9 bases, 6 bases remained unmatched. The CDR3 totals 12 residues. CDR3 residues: CASSPWTGKAFF. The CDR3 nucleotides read TGTGCCAGCAGCCCTTGGACAGGGAAAGCTTTCTTT.

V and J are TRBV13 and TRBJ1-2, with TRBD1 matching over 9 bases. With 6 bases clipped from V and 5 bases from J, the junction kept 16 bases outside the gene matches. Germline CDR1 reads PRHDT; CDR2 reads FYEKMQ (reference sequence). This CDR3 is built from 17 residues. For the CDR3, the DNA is TGTGCCAGCAGTGACTCCACTCGGGGACAGGGAGTGTATGGCTACACCTTC. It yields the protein CASSDSTRGQGVYGYTF.

This CDR3 is CASSQGLRGLDTEAFF. For the CDR3, the DNA is TGTGCCAGCAGCCAGGGTCTAAGGGGGCTCGACACTGAAGCTTTCTTT. This sequence joins TRBV4-2 and TRBJ1-1, with 7 bases fitting TRBD1. Germline values: CDR1 LGHNA, CDR2 YNFKEQ. The J segment lost 3 bases and the V segment lost 3 bases, leaving 10 bases of the junction unmatched. The CDR3 is made up of 16 amino acids.

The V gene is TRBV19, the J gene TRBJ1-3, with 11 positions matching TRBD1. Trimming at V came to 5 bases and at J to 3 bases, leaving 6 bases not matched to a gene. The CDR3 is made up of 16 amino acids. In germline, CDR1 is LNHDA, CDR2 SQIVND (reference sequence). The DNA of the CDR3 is TGTGCCAGTAGTCCGGACAGGGGGCAAGGTGGAAACACCATATATTTT. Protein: CASSPDRGQGGNTIYF.

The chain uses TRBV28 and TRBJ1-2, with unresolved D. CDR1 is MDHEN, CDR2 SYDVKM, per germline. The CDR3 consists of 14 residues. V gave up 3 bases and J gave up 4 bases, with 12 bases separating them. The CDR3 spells CASSLSPGLYGYTF. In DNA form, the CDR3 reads TGTGCCAGCAGTTTGTCTCCAGGCCTCTATGGCTACACCTTC.

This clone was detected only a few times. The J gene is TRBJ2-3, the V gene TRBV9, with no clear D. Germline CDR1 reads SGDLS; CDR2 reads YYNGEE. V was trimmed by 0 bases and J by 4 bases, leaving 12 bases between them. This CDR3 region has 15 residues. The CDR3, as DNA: TGTGCCAGCAGCGTAGTGCCCAGTCCCCCAGATACGCAGTATTTT. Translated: CASSVVPSPPDTQYF.

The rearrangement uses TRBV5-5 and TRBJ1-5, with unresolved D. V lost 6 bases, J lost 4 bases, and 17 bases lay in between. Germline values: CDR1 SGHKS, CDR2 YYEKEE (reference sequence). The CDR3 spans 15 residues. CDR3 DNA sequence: TGTGCCAGCACCTCGGACTCCTTTTCGAATCAGCCCCAGCATTTT. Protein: CASTSDSFSNQPQHF.

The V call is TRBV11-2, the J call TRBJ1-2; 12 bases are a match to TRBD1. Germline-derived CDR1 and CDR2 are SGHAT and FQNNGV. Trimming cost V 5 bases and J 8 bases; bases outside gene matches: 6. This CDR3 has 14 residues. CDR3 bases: TGTGCCAGCAGCGTTGGGACAGGGGGCTGGGGCTACACCTTC. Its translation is CASSVGTGGWGYTF.

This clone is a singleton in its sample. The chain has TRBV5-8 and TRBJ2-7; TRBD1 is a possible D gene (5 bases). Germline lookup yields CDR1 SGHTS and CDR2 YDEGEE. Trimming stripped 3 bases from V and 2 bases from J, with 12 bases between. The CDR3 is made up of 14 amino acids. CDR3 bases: TGTGCCAGCAGCTCCCTTAGGGGCACCTACGAGCAGTACGTC. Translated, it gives CASSSLRGTYEQYV.

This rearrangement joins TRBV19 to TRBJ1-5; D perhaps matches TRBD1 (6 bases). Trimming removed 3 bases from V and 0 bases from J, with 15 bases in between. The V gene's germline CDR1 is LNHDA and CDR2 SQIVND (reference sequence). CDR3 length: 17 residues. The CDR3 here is CASSMMDSLYSNQPQHF. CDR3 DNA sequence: TGTGCCAGTAGTATGATGGACAGTTTATATAGCAATCAGCCCCAGCATTTT.

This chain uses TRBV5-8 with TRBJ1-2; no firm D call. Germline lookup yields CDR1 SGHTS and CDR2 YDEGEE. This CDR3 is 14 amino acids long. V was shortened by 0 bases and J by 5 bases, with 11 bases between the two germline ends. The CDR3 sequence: CASSLEKLAYGYTF. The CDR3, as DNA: TGTGCCAGCAGCTTGGAAAAGCTAGCTTATGGCTACACCTTC.